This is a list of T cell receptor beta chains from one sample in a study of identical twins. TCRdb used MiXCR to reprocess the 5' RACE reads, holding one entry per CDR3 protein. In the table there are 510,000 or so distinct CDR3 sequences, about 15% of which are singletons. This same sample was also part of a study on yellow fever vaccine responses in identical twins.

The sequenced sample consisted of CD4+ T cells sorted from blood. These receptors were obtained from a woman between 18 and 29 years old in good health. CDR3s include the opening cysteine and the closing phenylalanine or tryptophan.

cdr3_aa: CASSLEASGYNEQFF
v_call: TRBV5-1
j_call: TRBJ2-1

cdr3_aa: CSASSGAFHYGYTF
v_call: TRBV20-1
j_call: TRBJ1-2

cdr3_aa: CASSLLRHQETQYF
v_call: TRBV18
j_call: TRBJ2-5

cdr3_aa: CASSQGFGQVSYNEQFF
v_call: TRBV3-1
j_call: TRBJ2-1

cdr3_aa: CATSRDYGGRSYEQYF
v_call: TRBV15
j_call: TRBJ2-7

cdr3_aa: CASSPLAGGPEEQFF
v_call: TRBV12-3/TRBV12-4
j_call: TRBJ2-1

cdr3_aa: CAINNAGNTDTQYF
v_call: TRBV10-3
j_call: TRBJ2-3

cdr3_aa: CASSQHQGSLNTEAFF
v_call: TRBV3-1
j_call: TRBJ1-1

cdr3_aa: CSVELGGRALQETQYF
v_call: TRBV29-1
j_call: TRBJ2-5

cdr3_aa: CASSFQRSYNEQFF
v_call: TRBV12-3/TRBV12-4
j_call: TRBJ2-1

cdr3_aa: CASSLVQINEKLFF
v_call: TRBV5-5
j_call: TRBJ1-4

cdr3_aa: CASSHRLSTVTTEAFF
v_call: TRBV6-5
j_call: TRBJ1-1

cdr3_aa: CASSLSGTSGGF
v_call: TRBV12-3/TRBV12-4
j_call: TRBJ2-1

cdr3_aa: CSATGHLNTEAFF
v_call: TRBV20-1
j_call: TRBJ1-1

cdr3_aa: CASSLIGGDTQYF
v_call: TRBV5-1
j_call: TRBJ2-3

cdr3_aa: CASSRLAVTVEQYF
v_call: TRBV6-2/TRBV6-3
j_call: TRBJ2-7

cdr3_aa: CATSRGMGGDTGELFF
v_call: TRBV15
j_call: TRBJ2-2

cdr3_aa: CASSVQGTGGYNEQFF
v_call: TRBV9
j_call: TRBJ2-1

cdr3_aa: CATSRESVTSYNEQFF
v_call: TRBV15
j_call: TRBJ2-1

cdr3_aa: CSAPGAGYNEQFF
v_call: TRBV20-1
j_call: TRBJ2-1

cdr3_aa: CASRHRVSQDSEQFF
v_call: TRBV19
j_call: TRBJ2-1

cdr3_aa: CATSSSPLGSSYNEQFF
v_call: TRBV24-1
j_call: TRBJ2-1

cdr3_aa: CSARKGIGGYGYTF
v_call: TRBV20-1
j_call: TRBJ1-2

cdr3_aa: CATSSGDLAFTEAFF
v_call: TRBV15
j_call: TRBJ1-1

cdr3_aa: CASRYGRESTGELFF
v_call: TRBV27
j_call: TRBJ2-2

cdr3_aa: CSALLTGLGYEQYF
v_call: TRBV29-1
j_call: TRBJ2-7

cdr3_aa: CASSLNGPNF
v_call: TRBV5-1
j_call: TRBJ2-7

cdr3_aa: CASSLSRVLRQGPQHF
v_call: TRBV12-3/TRBV12-4
j_call: TRBJ1-5

cdr3_aa: CASSRSGGPNQPQHF
v_call: TRBV5-1
j_call: TRBJ1-5

cdr3_aa: CASSAQGGTEKLFF
v_call: TRBV18
j_call: TRBJ1-4

cdr3_aa: CASSFGGGDTEAFF
v_call: TRBV5-6
j_call: TRBJ1-1

cdr3_aa: CSAKTGGSTDTQYF
v_call: TRBV20-1
j_call: TRBJ2-3

cdr3_aa: CASSLDRIRELFF
v_call: TRBV5-6
j_call: TRBJ2-2

cdr3_aa: CASSQRDRVTGELFF
v_call: TRBV4-1
j_call: TRBJ2-2

cdr3_aa: CASSQGMLTEAFF
v_call: TRBV3-1
j_call: TRBJ1-1

cdr3_aa: CASRQPRGCLF
v_call: TRBV5-1
j_call: TRBJ2-7

cdr3_aa: CASSWGGGRETDTQYF
v_call: TRBV7-6
j_call: TRBJ2-3

cdr3_aa: CASTGSDSPLHF
v_call: TRBV6-6
j_call: TRBJ1-6

cdr3_aa: CSAREGNIGLETQYF
v_call: TRBV20-1
j_call: TRBJ2-5

cdr3_aa: CASALAGRTDTQYF
v_call: TRBV12-3/TRBV12-4
j_call: TRBJ2-3

cdr3_aa: CASSPGTGGSRTDTQYF
v_call: TRBV12-3/TRBV12-4
j_call: TRBJ2-3

cdr3_aa: CASSARGATNEKLFF
v_call: TRBV9
j_call: TRBJ1-4

cdr3_aa: CSAQVGVGEQFF
v_call: TRBV29-1
j_call: TRBJ2-1

cdr3_aa: CASSLAGQLNTGELFF
v_call: TRBV12-3/TRBV12-4
j_call: TRBJ2-2

cdr3_aa: CASKLGTSGYDEQFF
v_call: TRBV6-2/TRBV6-3
j_call: TRBJ2-1

cdr3_aa: CASGLAYYEQYF
v_call: TRBV27
j_call: TRBJ2-7

cdr3_aa: CASSRTPGLAGAVFYEQYF
v_call: TRBV6-1
j_call: TRBJ2-7

cdr3_aa: CASSSQGGEAFF
v_call: TRBV12-3/TRBV12-4
j_call: TRBJ1-1

cdr3_aa: CASSPGTSGGTDTQYF
v_call: TRBV5-1
j_call: TRBJ2-3

cdr3_aa: CASSNQAGMAGEKLFF
v_call: TRBV5-1
j_call: TRBJ1-4

cdr3_aa: CASSITAGGTGELFF
v_call: TRBV5-1
j_call: TRBJ2-2